This paragraph covers one T cell receptor beta chain sequence. The data originate from a study of OX40 agonist ivuxolimab in advanced cancers. The data were produced by immunoSEQ multiplex PCR, yet TCRdb's version contains in-frame clones alone and is incomplete. The data contain nearly 110,000 clones, 80% to 95% of them singletons. The CDR3 covers 15 residues. Trimming pared 4 bases from V and 3 bases from J, leaving 17 bases between. In germline, CDR1 is SGHRS, CDR2 YFSETQ. The receptor was isolated from an adult with an advanced solid tumor such as melanoma, head and neck, liver or kidney cancer. The rearrangement joins TRBV5-1 to TRBJ2-7; TRBD2 is a possible D gene (7 bases). The specimen was CD4+ or CD8+ T cells sorted from blood, collected in a trial of the OX40 agonist ivuxolimab. CDR3 sequence reads: CASSPRGGGSYEQYF. The CDR3 nucleotides read TGCGCCAGCAGCCCCAGGGGAGGCGGGAGCTACGAGCAGTACTTC.